The text below deals with one T cell receptor (beta chain). This clone was detected many times. This receptor's antigen is unknown. No much larger clonotype is one base removed from it; base qualities were not supplied. These data come from a study of metastatic and nonmetastatic thyroid tumors (dated by TCRdb to 2020 to 2022). For the wider study: The researchers compared repertoires between peripheral blood samples and tumor or nodule tissue samples from patients with malignant or benign thyroid disease.

No treatment had been received by any patient before thyroid surgery. Using T-cell receptor beta sequencing, the study looked back at clinical samples from patients collected from 2012 to 2018. Summary of the overall study and its limitations: In both blood and tumor samples, TCR beta diversity was reported to be significantly higher in malignant tumors than in benign nodules.

The library was prepared using PCR. Sequencing took place on an Illumina HiSeq 4000. High-throughput sequencing was used to profile the TCR beta-chain CDR3 region of every patient. In the original analysis: Drawing on CDR3 differences between clinicopathological groups, the researchers built a classifier meant to tell apart patients with distant-metastatic papillary thyroid cancer. The Shannon index was used to assess repertoire diversity, and the Morisita-Horn index was used to assess tumor-blood repertoire similarity. TCRdb's own reprocessing of the public reads used fastp at Q25 and MiXCR and kept productive beta chains. TCRdb, not the authors, supplied the V and J calls. This sample holds fewer than 20,000 clones; approximately 20% were observed only once. Approximately 15% of the sample lies in the top ten. Relative to germline, V is 0 bases shorter and J is 4 bases shorter, with 14 bases between their ends. For CDR1 and CDR2, the germline V gene (reference sequence) lists LGHDT and YNNKEL. Including cysteine and phenylalanine, the CDR3 has 16 amino acids. Only the CDR3 region is kept as DNA, spanning 48 bases read in frame from base 1.

The rearrangement combines TRBV3-1 with TRBJ2-3; no D gene call is confident. The TCR sequence derives from a female donor with papillary thyroid cancer or a benign thyroid nodule (not recorded which). Some clones in this sample may be carry-over from other donors' samples. Sequencing was done on a sample of tumor tissue. CDR3 sequence: CASSQDIGVGADTQYF. The DNA reads TGTGCCAGCAGCCAAGATATTGGGGTCGGCGCAGATACGCAGTATTTT.